The sequence of this T cell receptor beta chain was determined in a study of cytomegalovirus exposure and HLA in healthy donors. PCR was performed using 60 Vbeta and 13 Jbeta primers. Some clones are missing from TCRdb's copy, which holds only in-frame ones; the method was immunoSEQ multiplex PCR. The sample consists of about 260,000 clones, roughly 81% of them appearing once. V was clipped by 4 bases and J by 1 base; unmatched bases: 2. CDR1 is ENHRY, CDR2 SYGVKD, per germline. The CDR3 extends over 15 amino acids. The V call is TRBV10-3, the J call TRBJ1-1; 11 nucleotides align to TRBD1. The TCR sequence derives from a middle-aged woman in good health and CMV-seropositive. The sequenced material came from PBMCs. The CDR3 DNA reads TGTGCCATCAGTGGGACAGGGGGCAGGAACACTGAAGCTTTCTTT. This sequence encodes CAISGTGGRNTEAFF.